Included here is one T cell receptor (beta chain) sequence, with context. Its specific antigen is unknown. Within one base of it there is no much larger clone, and no base qualities were kept. Library preparation used the immunoSEQ multiplex PCR assay. DNA from the cultured, isolated CD4+ T cells was subjected to TCR beta CDR3 sequencing. As for the original processing: Non-productive TCR sequences were removed, reads were trimmed to the CDR3 region, and CDR3s of at least 7 amino acids were retained. The MANAFEST web app was used to identify antigen-specific clonotypes by comparing expansion in peptide wells with expansion in reference cultures. For clones to be considered positive, expansion at FDR<0.05 versus reference and all other wells, an odds ratio above 5, and a frequency above 0.1% in two replicate wells were required. A clonotype was defined as cross-reactive if the clonotype was significantly expanded both in SARS-CoV-2 spike wells and in at least one common cold coronavirus spike condition. Using the stringdist R package, CDR3 similarity was measured by Levenshtein distance, and unrooted trees were constructed with ape in R 3.6.1. TCRdb's version of the immuneACCESS table is confined to in-frame rearrangements and falls short of the full clone set. An unresolved V gene accounts for under half of the shortfall where checked; the remainder is of unknown origin. The V and J calls and clone size were taken over from that table, and D and trimming were inferred from the DNA. Across this sample there are tens of thousands of clones, with roughly 76% seen only once. Jointly, the top ten make up over 8% of the sample.

In the ViraFEST assay, PBMC were stimulated with viral peptide pools, and antigen-specific CD4+ T cell clonotypes were then identified by expansion using TCR sequencing. After around 10 days of culture, CD4+ T cells were isolated with the EasySep CD4+ T cell isolation kit. Each participant got two doses of an mRNA SARS-CoV-2 vaccine, either BNT162b2 or mRNA-1273. None of the healthy vaccine recipients had a prior SARS-CoV-2 infection, which was confirmed by nucleocapsid antibody tests that came back negative both before and after vaccination. Some 2 million PBMC per well were cultured in IMDM with around 5% human AB serum, 10 IU/ml IL-2 and gentamicin, plus 10 ug/ml peptides. Half of the culture medium was replaced with fresh IL-2-containing medium on days 3 and 7. Unless noted otherwise, every peptide stimulation condition was grown in triplicate wells. Using Ficoll-Paque Plus gradient centrifugation, PBMC were separated from whole blood and then either used fresh or cryopreserved at -140C. The overlapping peptide pools covered the spike proteins of SARS-CoV-2 as well as those of the common cold coronaviruses HCoV-NL63, HCoV-OC43 and HCoV-229E. Genomic DNA was extracted from cultured CD4+ T cells with the QIAamp micro DNA kit.

The CDR3 holds 15 amino acids from the cysteine to the phenylalanine. Only the CDR3 portion is preserved as DNA: 45 bases, with reading frame beginning at the first base. CDR1 and CDR2, per the germline V gene (reference sequence), are LNHDA and SQIVND. V ends up 6 bases short and J 3 bases short, with an unmatched junction base count of 7. This sample is drawn from a study of vaccination effects on CD4 cells after COVID-19 (dated by TCRdb to the early 2020s). Turning to the overall study: Post-vaccine samples across the study were collected a median of 72 days after the second dose, with a range of 14 to 241. The study compared SARS-CoV-2 spike-specific CD4+ TCR repertoires before and after mRNA vaccination in COVID-19 convalescent patients and infection-naive vaccine recipients. In the study, cultures from other donors were sequenced using the Oncomine TCR Beta short-read assay on an Illumina iSeq 100. Altogether, around 9 COVID-19 convalescent patients and a handful of SARS-CoV-2-naive healthy vaccine recipients made up the full study. Study-wide findings and limitations: At late post-vaccination timepoints, both infection-induced and vaccine-induced clones showed marked clonal contraction, consistent with waning T cell responses. In healthy vaccine recipients, vaccine-induced clones were almost all SARS-CoV-2 mono-reactive, with only 1 of 255 being cross-reactive with common cold coronaviruses. The study was limited by a small number of convalescent patients, and early post-infection timepoints were lacking.

The sequencing used CD4+ T cells from PBMCs cultured with HCoV-229E spike peptides, collected after COVID-19 vaccination. Taken with the paper, the label for cell subset or site translates to: HCoV-229E spike overlapping peptide pool stimulation. Recombination linked TRBV19 to TRBJ1-1; a stretch of 10 junction bases matches TRBD1. The sequence was obtained from a human donor who received a COVID-19 vaccine. DNA sequence: TGTGCCAGTAGGACGGACAGGGGGTCGTACACTGAAGCTTTCTTT. Translated, this is CASRTDRGSYTEAFF.